The T cell receptor beta chain described here comes from a study of blood T cell repertoires in COVID-19 (dated by TCRdb to about 2020). General notes on the study: Samples covering the acute and convalescent phases of COVID-19 were provided by collaborators in the United States, Italy and Spain. The prospective study material was composed of cDNA or gDNA derived from T cells, B-cell-depleted T cells, or PBMCs. Deeply sampled blood TCRbeta repertoires from subjects exposed to, actively infected with, or recovered from COVID-19 were included in the dataset. A freely available public database, intended as a resource for researchers studying the immune response to SARS-CoV-2, is where the repertoires were released. The samples were drawn from two sources: the first 160 participants of the ongoing ImmuneRACE study, and 1,254 subjects contributed by 6 global collaborators. Nearly every sample came with metadata listing a de-identified subject ID, COVID-19 status, age in years and sex. HLA class I and class II types, where available, came from metadata supplied by the sample provider rather than from assay-based typing.

Whole blood was collected in K2EDTA tubes by collaborating institutions according to the institutions' own protocols. For TCRbeta analysis, collaborators shipped samples as frozen whole blood, isolated PBMCs, or DNA extracted from either of those sample types. Beyond this particular receptor, the publication reports: The amount of clinical and demographic metadata varied by source and participant and was provided uncurated.

TCRbeta CDR3 regions were amplified from genomic DNA using the immunoSEQ Assay, a bias-controlled multiplex PCR. The original methods were these. Within the assay, amplification of reference gene primers was used to estimate how many nucleated cells each sample contained. Sequence reads were collapsed and filtered to measure the absolute abundance of every unique TCRbeta CDR3 rearrangement. For each sample, productive Simpson clonality was calculated as the square root of Simpson's diversity index over productive rearrangements. TCRdb retrieved this table from immuneACCESS and kept in-frame rearrangements only. Not all clones are present; in checked studies, unresolved V genes account for under half, and no reason is known for the remainder. That table gives V, J and clone size, and the DNA gave D and trimming. The sample table records just over 650,000 clones; about nine tenths of these occur just once. The biggest ten clones account for under 0.3% of the sample.

Spanning cysteine to phenylalanine, the CDR3 consists of 15 amino acids. The retained sequence is limited to the CDR3, 45 bases, with the frame set at the first base. With respect to this clone: This receptor's antigen is unknown. One base away there is no much larger clone; base qualities are not given.

This receptor was obtained from a woman younger than 35 with acute or convalescent COVID-19. The chain couples TRBV21-1 to TRBJ1-6; TRBD1, the table's D call, was not compared with the DNA. TRBV21-1 is given as a pseudogene. The sequencing sample was made of peripheral blood. CDR3 protein: CASSKLRDNGSPLHF. The nucleotides are TGTGCCAGCAGCAAACTACGGGACAATGGGTCACCCCTCCACTTT.